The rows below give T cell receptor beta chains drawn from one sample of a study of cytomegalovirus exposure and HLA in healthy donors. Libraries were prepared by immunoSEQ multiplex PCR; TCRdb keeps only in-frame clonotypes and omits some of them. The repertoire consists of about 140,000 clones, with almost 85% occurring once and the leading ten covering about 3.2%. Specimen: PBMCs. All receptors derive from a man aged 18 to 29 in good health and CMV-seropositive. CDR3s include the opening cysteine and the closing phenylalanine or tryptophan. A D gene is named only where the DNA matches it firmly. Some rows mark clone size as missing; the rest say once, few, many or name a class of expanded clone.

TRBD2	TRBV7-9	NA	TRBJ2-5	TGTGCCAGCAGCCTTCGGACTAGCGGGAGGGTTCTGGAGACCCAGTACTTC	CASSLRTSGRVLETQYF
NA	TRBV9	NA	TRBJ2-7	TGTGCCAGCAGCCCACCCGGGGTTAGCGAGCAGTACTTC	CASSPPGVSEQYF
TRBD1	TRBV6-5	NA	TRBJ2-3	TGTGCCAGCAGTGTTTACAGGGGGACGACAGATACGCAGTATTTT	CASSVYRGTTDTQYF
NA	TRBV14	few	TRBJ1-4	TGTGCCAGCAGCCAAGACGTAAACAGGGACAAACTGTTTTTT	CASSQDVNRDKLFF
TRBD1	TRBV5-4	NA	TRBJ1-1	TGTGCCAGCAGCTTTTTGCAGGGGGCGCTCACTGAAGCTTTCTTT	CASSFLQGALTEAFF
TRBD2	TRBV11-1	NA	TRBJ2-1	TGTGCCAGCAGCGGGAGCGGGAGGCGCTCCTACAATGAGCAGTTCTTC	CASSGSGRRSYNEQFF
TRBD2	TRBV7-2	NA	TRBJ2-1	TGTGCCAGCATGCTTAGCGGGAGTCCAGGTTACAATGAGCAGTTCTTC	CASMLSGSPGYNEQFF
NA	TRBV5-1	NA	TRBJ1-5	TGCGCCAGCAGCTTGGGGGCTCATCAGCCCCAGCATTTT	CASSLGAHQPQHF
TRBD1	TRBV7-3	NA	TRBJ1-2	TGTGCCAGCAGCCCGGGACAGCGCCTAGGCTACACCTTC	CASSPGQRLGYTF
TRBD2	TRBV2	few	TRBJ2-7	TGTGCCAGTTACAAGCTGTGGGAGGGAAAGGACGAGCAGTACTTC	CASYKLWEGKDEQYF
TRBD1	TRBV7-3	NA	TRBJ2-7	TGTGCCAGCAGCTTACAGGGGGCATCAGACGAGCAGTACTTC	CASSLQGASDEQYF
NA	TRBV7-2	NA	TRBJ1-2	TGTGCCAGCAGGGGAACAGGGCGATACTGGGGCTACACCTTC	CASRGTGRYWGYTF
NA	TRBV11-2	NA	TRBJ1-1	TGTGCCAGCAGCTTAGAACGGGGATATGAAGCTTTCTTT	CASSLERGYEAFF
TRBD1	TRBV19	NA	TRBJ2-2	TGTGCCAGTAGTATGCCAGGGGGTCTTGTCGGGGAGCTGTTTTTT	CASSMPGGLVGELFF
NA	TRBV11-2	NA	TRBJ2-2	TGTGCCAGCCCCAGGGAAGGAACCGGGGAGCTGTTTTTT	CASPREGTGELFF
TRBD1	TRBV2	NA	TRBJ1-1	TGTGCCAGCAGCCTCCGGGACAGGATGAACACTGAAGCTTTCTTT	CASSLRDRMNTEAFF
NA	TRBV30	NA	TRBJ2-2	TGTGCCTGGAGTGCTAGCCTGAACACCGGGGAGCTGTTTTTT	CAWSASLNTGELFF
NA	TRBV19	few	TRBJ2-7	TGTGCCAGTAGTATAGGAGGAGCCTCCTACGAGCAGTACTTC	CASSIGGASYEQYF
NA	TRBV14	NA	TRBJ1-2	TGTGCCAGCAGCCAAGGGCGGCGTGATCGCTACACCTTC	CASSQGRRDRYTF
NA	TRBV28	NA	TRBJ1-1	TGTGCCAGCAGTCTACCTTCAAGTACAGGAGCTCGAGACGCCGCCACGAACACTGAAGCTTTCTTT	CASSLPSSTGARDAATNTEAFF
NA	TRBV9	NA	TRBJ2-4	TGTGCCAGCAGCGGATATACAGGGAAAGGGGCCAAAAACATTCAGTACTTC	CASSGYTGKGAKNIQYF
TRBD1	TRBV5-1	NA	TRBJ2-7	TGCGCCAGCAGCTCCCGAACCGGACAGGGTCACGAGCAGTACTTC	CASSSRTGQGHEQYF
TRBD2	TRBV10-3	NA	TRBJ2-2	TGTGCCATCAGTGAGGGACTAGCGGGACGGACCGGGGAGCTGTTTTTT	CAISEGLAGRTGELFF
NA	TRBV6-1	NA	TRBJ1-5	TGTGCCAGCAGTCCGGGGGAGTATCGTCAGCCCCAGCATTTT	CASSPGEYRQPQHF
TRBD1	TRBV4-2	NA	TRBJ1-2	TGTGCCAGCAGCCAGGTAGGACAGGGGGCGAATGGCTACACCTTC	CASSQVGQGANGYTF
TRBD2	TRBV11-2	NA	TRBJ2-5	TGTGCCAGCAGCTTAGGGCTAGCGGGAGGGCCCCGCGAGACCCAGTACTTC	CASSLGLAGGPRETQYF
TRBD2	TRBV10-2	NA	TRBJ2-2	TGCGCCAGCACCCTAGCGGGAGGGGCTGCCGGGGAGCTGTTTTTT	CASTLAGGAAGELFF
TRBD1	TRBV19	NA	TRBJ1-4	TGTGCCAGTAGTATGAGGACAGGGAACAATGAAAAACTGTTTTTT	CASSMRTGNNEKLFF
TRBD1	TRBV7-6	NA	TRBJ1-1	TGTGCCAGCAGCTTAGACCCGGACAGGGGGCTTGGTGAAGCTTTCTTT	CASSLDPDRGLGEAFF
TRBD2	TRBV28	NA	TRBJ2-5	TGTGCCAGCGTTACTAGCGGGAGGTTAGAGACCCAGTACTTC	CASVTSGRLETQYF
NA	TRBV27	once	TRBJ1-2	TGTGCCAGCGGCCTAGGAGTATACTATGGCTACACCTTC	CASGLGVYYGYTF
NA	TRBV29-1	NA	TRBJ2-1	TGCAGCGTTGGCGATCCGAGCTCCTACAATGAGCAGTTCTTC	CSVGDPSSYNEQFF
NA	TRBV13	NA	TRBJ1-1	TGTGCCAGCAGCTTAGTAGGGCAGGGTAGGACTGAAGCTTTCTTT	CASSLVGQGRTEAFF
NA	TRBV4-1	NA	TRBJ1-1	TGCGCCAGCAGCCCAGAAGCTTTCTTT	CASSPEAFF
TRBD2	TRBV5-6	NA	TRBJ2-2	TGTGCCAGCAGCGGACTAGGGTGGAACACCGGGGAGCTGTTTTTT	CASSGLGWNTGELFF
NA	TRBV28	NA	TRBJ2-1	TGTGCCAGCAGCTACGGGACATCGAGATACAATGAGCAGTTCTTC	CASSYGTSRYNEQFF
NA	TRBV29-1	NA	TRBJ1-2	TGCAGCGTCAGTGGCTACACCTTC	CSVSGYTF
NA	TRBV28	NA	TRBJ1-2	TGTGCCAGCAGCCCCGTTGGGGCAGGGAAAGGCTACACCTTC	CASSPVGAGKGYTF
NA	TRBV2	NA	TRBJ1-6	TGTGCCAGCAGTGAAGAAGGGGTAAATTCACCCCTCCACTTT	CASSEEGVNSPLHF
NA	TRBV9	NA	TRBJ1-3	TGTGCCAGCAGCCCTCGGGGGGGTGCTGGAAACACCATATATTTT	CASSPRGGAGNTIYF
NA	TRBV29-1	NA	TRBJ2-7	TGCAGCGTTGAAGAAGGCGGCGGCCTAGACTTC	CSVEEGGGLDF
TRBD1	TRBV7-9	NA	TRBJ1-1	TGTGCCAGCACCCCACAGGGGTGGAACACTGAAGCTTTCTTT	CASTPQGWNTEAFF
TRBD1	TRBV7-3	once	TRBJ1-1	TGTGCCAGCAGCCCGAGACAGGGTGGTGAAGCTTTCTTT	CASSPRQGGEAFF
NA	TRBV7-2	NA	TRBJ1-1	TGTGCCAGCAGCTTACCAGGGAAGGCTGAAGCTTTCTTT	CASSLPGKAEAFF
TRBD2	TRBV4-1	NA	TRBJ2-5	TGCGCCAGCAACCGAGGACTAGCGGGAGAAGAGACCCAGTACTTC	CASNRGLAGEETQYF
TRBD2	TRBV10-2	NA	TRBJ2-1	TGCGCCAGCAGTGGACTAGCGGGAGACAATGAGCAGTTCTTC	CASSGLAGDNEQFF
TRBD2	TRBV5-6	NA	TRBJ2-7	TGTGCCAGCAGCTTGCGGGTGACTAGCGGGTACTACGAGCAGTACTTC	CASSLRVTSGYYEQYF
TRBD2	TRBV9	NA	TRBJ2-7	TGTGCCAGCAGCGTAGTACTAGCGGGGGTATACGAGCAGTACTTC	CASSVVLAGVYEQYF
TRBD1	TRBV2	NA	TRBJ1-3	TGTGCCAGCAGTGAATTTCAGGGGGTAACTGGAAACACCATATATTTT	CASSEFQGVTGNTIYF
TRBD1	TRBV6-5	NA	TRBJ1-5	TGTGCCAGCAGCTTTGTGGGACAGAAGGGGCAGCCCCAGCATTTT	CASSFVGQKGQPQHF
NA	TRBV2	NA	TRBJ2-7	TGTGCCGGAATGCCTAATCAAACTAGGAACGAGCAGTACTTC	CAGMPNQTRNEQYF
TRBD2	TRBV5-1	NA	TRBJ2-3	TGCGCCAGCAGCCGGGGACTAGCGGGAGGAAAAACAGATACGCAGTATTTT	CASSRGLAGGKTDTQYF
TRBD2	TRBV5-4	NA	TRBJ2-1	TGTGCCAGCAGTCCCGGGACTAGCGGGAACAATGAGCAGTTCTTC	CASSPGTSGNNEQFF
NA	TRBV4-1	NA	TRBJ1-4	TGCGCCAGCAGCCAAGATATGGTCAGAAAACTGTTTTTT	CASSQDMVRKLFF
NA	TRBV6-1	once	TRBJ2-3	TGTGCCAGCAGTGATTCAGCGGTCTACTCCACAGATACGCAGTATTTT	CASSDSAVYSTDTQYF